The clone carrying this T cell receptor (beta chain) was counted a single time. The CDR3 totals 16 residues. Germline CDR1 and CDR2: LGHDT and YNNKEL (reference sequence). Losses at the gene ends were 4 bases for V and 1 base for J; bases not matched to a gene: 3. This specimen belongs to a study of control samples from healthy donors and cancer patients. Clones were read by immunoSEQ multiplex PCR, and TCRdb kept only the in-frame ones, dropping some. In the table there are more than 120,000 clones, about nine tenths of which are singletons. The chain employs TRBV3-1 (or the pseudogene TRBV3-2) and TRBJ2-5; 13 bases are shared with TRBD2. The receptor was isolated from a man aged 30-40 years in good health. The specimen was blood. In DNA, the CDR3 is TGTGCCAGCAGCCTGACTAGCGGGGGGTTCCAAGAGACCCAGTACTTC. This translates into CASSLTSGGFQETQYF.